The 12 T cell receptor beta chains reported below all come from one sample, sequenced in a study of blood T cells in healthy people across ages. Then a second PCR, running about 6 to 12 cycles, was carried out with a sample-barcoded 5' primer and a J-beta primer mix. TCRdb passed the 5' RACE reads through MiXCR, listing each CDR3 protein once. The sample includes 950,000 to 1,200,000 distinct CDR3 sequences, 35% to 40% seen only once; the top ten take roughly 14%. Source material: blood. The receptors stem from a man aged 18 to 29 in good health.

In this sample, this clonotype turned up many times. The genes are TRBV4-3 and TRBJ2-1; the D is unclear. CDR1 is LGHNA and CDR2 is YSLEER in the germline V gene. The germline V and J ends were trimmed by 4 bases and 9 bases, with 19 bases remaining between them. CDR3 length: 15 amino acids. The CDR3 sequence: CASSRSRATYLEQFF. The DNA of the CDR3 is TGCGCCAGCAGCCGATCACGGGCAACGTATCTTGAGCAGTTCTTC.

This clonotype has a handful of counts. The V and J genes are TRBV7-2 and TRBJ2-7; D uncertain. The CDR3 consists of 16 residues. V lost 1 base and J 0 bases, leaving 13 bases between the germline ends. CDR1 and CDR2 (germline): SGHTA, FQGNSA. The CDR3 sequence is CASSLEGASGSYEQYF. The CDR3 DNA sequence: TGTGCCAGCAGCTTAGAAGGTGCCTCGGGCTCCTACGAGCAGTACTTC.

This clonotype appeared a few times. This sequence joins TRBV12-3 or TRBV12-4 and TRBJ1-1; TRBD1 matches 8 bases. The CDR3 spans 15 residues. The junction had 8 bases not matched to a gene; V was cut back by 6 bases and J by 2 bases. Written as DNA, the CDR3 is TGTGCCAGCAGCCCCCCAGGGGGCGTAAACACTGAAGCTTTCTTT. Its translation is CASSPPGGVNTEAFF.

This clonotype has just a few counts. This chain links TRBV6-6 with TRBJ2-1; 7 nucleotides line up with TRBD2. V lost 5 bases and J lost 13; bases outside the gene matches: 11. This CDR3 region has 13 residues. The V gene's germline CDR1 is MNHNY and CDR2 SVGAGI (reference sequence). CDR3 in amino acids: CASSPGGNSYQFF. In DNA form, the CDR3 reads TGTGCCAGCAGTCCGGGGGGTAATTCCTATCAGTTCTTC.

The V gene is TRBV6-2 or TRBV6-3, the J gene TRBJ2-3; 9 bases are shared with TRBD1. J was trimmed by 6 bases and V by 6 bases; bases with no gene match: 13. Germline V gene sequence: CDR1 MNHEY, CDR2 SVGEGT. CDR3 length: 16 amino acids. The CDR3 protein is CASSEGHRGQGDTQYF. The CDR3 coding sequence is TGTGCCAGCAGCGAAGGTCACAGGGGGCAGGGGGATACGCAGTATTTT.

The table lists this clonotype with a few counts. The CDR3 spells CASQWTGYNEQFF. The CDR3, as DNA: TGTGCTAGCCAGTGGACAGGTTACAATGAGCAGTTCTTC. V and J are TRBV12-5 and TRBJ2-1; 7 bases line up with TRBD1. The trim removed 9 bases at V and 4 bases at J, leaving 6 bases unmatched. This CDR3 is 13 amino acids long. From germline, CDR1 is LGHNT and CDR2 FRNRAP.

V gene TRBV6-6 combines with J gene TRBJ2-2; 10 bases agree with TRBD1. From germline, CDR1 is MNHNY and CDR2 SVGAGI (reference sequence). The CDR3 covers 14 residues. Trimming took 2 bases from V and 6 from J; bases not matched to a gene: 0. For the CDR3, the DNA is TGTGCCAGCAGTTACGGGACAGGGGCCGGGGAGCTGTTTTTT. Encoded protein: CASSYGTGAGELFF.

The chain combines TRBV4-3 with TRBJ2-1; 10 positions match TRBD1. Trimming cost V 2 bases and J 6 bases; bases outside gene matches: 7. CDR1 is LGHNA and CDR2 is YSLEER in the germline V gene. This CDR3 contains 16 residues. The CDR3 sequence: CASSQLERTGGNEQFF. As DNA, the CDR3 is TGCGCCAGCAGCCAACTCGAGAGGACAGGGGGCAATGAGCAGTTCTTC.

The V and J genes are TRBV5-1 and TRBJ1-1; 8 bases match TRBD1. Germline CDR1 reads SGHRS; CDR2 reads YFSETQ. This CDR3 is built from 15 residues. J was trimmed by 6 bases and V by 4 bases; bases with no gene match: 11. CDR3 residues: CASSPGDRQTAEAFF. The CDR3, as DNA: TGCGCCAGCAGCCCGGGGGACAGGCAAACGGCTGAAGCTTTCTTT.

The chain uses TRBV6-1 and TRBJ1-3; 7 positions agree with TRBD1. V trimming: 7 bases; J trimming: 5 bases; junction bases outside the gene matches: 11. The CDR3 is made up of 15 amino acids. Germline V gene lookup returns CDR1 MNHNS and CDR2 SASEGT. Here the CDR3 DNA reads TGTGCCAGCACCGAAGGAGACAGGGATAGAAACACCATATATTTT. It codes for CASTEGDRDRNTIYF.

This clonotype was counted a few times. The chain is built from TRBV6-4 and TRBJ2-7; possibly TRBD2 for D (6 bases). CDR3 length: 14 amino acids. Between the trimmed V and J ends, which lost 8 bases and 3 bases, there was a span of 17 bases. Germline loops: CDR1 MRHNA, CDR2 SNTAGT. The CDR3 coding sequence is TGTGCCAGCCGGGGTCCAGGGAGGAACTACGAGCAGTACTTC. This codes for CASRGPGRNYEQYF.

The chain is built from TRBV4-2 and TRBJ1-5; D is possibly TRBD1 (6 bases). Germline values: CDR1 LGHNA, CDR2 YNFKEQ. This CDR3 has 16 residues. The V gene lost 1 base and the J gene lost 2 bases, with 12 bases spanning the gap. CDR3 DNA sequence: TGTGCCAGCAGCCAAGTTACGGGGGCGGGCAATCAGCCCCAGCATTTT. Protein product: CASSQVTGAGNQPQHF.